These 14 T cell receptor beta chains were sequenced from one sample in a study of blood T cell repertoires in COVID-19 (dated by TCRdb to about 2020). To prepare the library, the immunoSEQ multiplex PCR assay was applied. In its TCRdb copy, this immuneACCESS table keeps in-frame sequences only and misses some clones. Where compared with another copy, unresolved V genes explain less than half of these, and the others have no known cause. A total of some 200,000 clones appear in this sample, over 60% of them only once. The ten largest clonotypes hold about 5.5% of the sample. The specimen was peripheral blood. These receptors came from a woman between 65 and 79 years old with acute or convalescent COVID-19.

The V call is TRBV12-3 or TRBV12-4, the J call TRBJ1-4; unclear D gene. V was clipped by 8 bases and J by 4 bases, with 11 bases between them. This CDR3 is built from 13 residues. For the CDR3, the DNA is TGTGCCAGCCGCCGCGCTCTTAATGAAAAACTGTTTTTT. Its protein product is CASRRALNEKLFF.

The J gene is TRBJ1-3, the V gene TRBV30; D gene unclear. The V and J ends lost 2 bases and 0 bases respectively, with 14 bases between them. The CDR3 sequence is 16 residues long. Germline V gene data show CDR1 as GTSNPN and CDR2 as SVGIG (reference sequence). CDR3 nucleotides: TGTGCCTGGAGTATCTCGGACTCATACTCTGGAAACACCATATATTTT. The encoded protein is CAWSISDSYSGNTIYF.

In its sample, this clone was seen many times. This chain connects TRBV7-9 to TRBJ2-5; possible D gene TRBD2, 6 bases. Germline assignment: CDR1 SEHNR and CDR2 FQNEAQ (reference sequence). The germline V and J ends were trimmed by 5 bases and 2 bases, with 15 bases remaining between them. The CDR3 contains 15 residues. The CDR3 protein is CASSERVGLQETQYF. DNA for the CDR3: TGTGCCAGCAGCGAGCGGGTGGGGTTACAAGAGACCCAGTACTTC.

The chain joins TRBV4-2 to TRBJ1-5; 9 bases are a match to TRBD1. This CDR3 contains 16 residues. V lost 1 base, J lost 5 bases, and 6 bases stayed unmatched. CDR1 and CDR2 (germline): LGHNA, YNFKEQ. The CDR3 sequence is CASSQVRGQGDQPQHF. DNA for the CDR3: TGTGCCAGCAGCCAAGTTCGGGGACAGGGAGATCAGCCCCAGCATTTT.

The CDR3 bases are TGTGCCAGCAGTTTTGGGACAGCCTCTGGAAACACCATATATTTT. Amino acid sequence: CASSFGTASGNTIYF. The J gene is TRBJ1-3, the V gene TRBV2; 7 bases agree with TRBD1. Trimming at V came to 5 bases and at J to 0 bases, leaving 4 bases not matched to a gene. CDR1 SNHLY and CDR2 FYNNEI come from the germline V gene. The length of the CDR3 is 15 residues.

The V gene is TRBV5-4, the J gene TRBJ1-1; D is possibly TRBD1 (6 bases). The length of the CDR3 is 14 residues. Germline values: CDR1 SGHNT, CDR2 YYREEE (reference sequence). Trimming cost V 4 bases and J 1 base, with 11 bases left between them. The CDR3 region is CASSIQGQNTEAFF. The CDR3 coding sequence is TGTGCCAGCAGCATACAGGGACAGAACACTGAAGCTTTCTTT.

The chain uses TRBV7-9 and TRBJ2-7; 11 positions agree with TRBD2. The CDR3 contains 15 residues. The V gene end was trimmed by 0 bases and the J gene end by 5 bases; junction bases not matched to a gene: 3. The germline gives CDR1 SEHNR, CDR2 FQNEAQ (reference sequence). The CDR3 sequence is CASSLAVAGGHEQYF. The DNA of the CDR3 is TGTGCCAGCAGCTTAGCGGTAGCGGGAGGGCACGAGCAGTACTTC.

This clone was counted between two and nine times. This chain links TRBV28 with TRBJ1-6, with D perhaps TRBD1 (5 bases). This CDR3 has 13 amino acids. The germline V gene encodes CDR1 MDHEN and CDR2 SYDVKM. V lost 6 bases and J lost 10, with 13 bases in between. The CDR3 spells CASSPPGESPLHF. The CDR3, as DNA: TGTGCCAGCAGCCCCCCGGGGGAGTCACCCCTCCACTTT. The full variable domain, its missing parts supplied by reference TRBV28 and TRBJ1-6, is DVKVTQSSRYLVKRTGEKVFLECVQDMDHENMFWYRQDPGLGLRLIYFSYDVKMKEKGDIPEGYSVSREKKERFSLILESASTNQTSMYLCASSPPGESPLHFGNGTRLTVT.

The V gene is TRBV19, the J gene TRBJ2-3, with a tentative D call TRBD2 (5 bases). Germline CDR1 is LNHDA and CDR2 is SQIVND (reference sequence). This CDR3 has 16 residues. Trimming stripped 4 bases from V and 0 bases from J, with 14 bases between. The CDR3 loop reads CASSTRTSYSTDTQYF. In nucleotides, the CDR3 is TGTGCCAGTAGTACCCGGACTTCCTATAGCACAGATACGCAGTATTTT.

The chain joins TRBV4-1 to TRBJ2-7, with 15 bases identical to TRBD2. The CDR3 extends over 15 amino acids. The J segment lost 4 bases and the V segment lost 4 bases, leaving 2 bases of the junction unmatched. Per germline, CDR1 MGHRA and CDR2 YSYEKL. CDR3 protein: CASSLGLAGGYEQYF. CDR3 in DNA: TGCGCCAGCAGCCTCGGACTAGCGGGAGGGTACGAGCAGTACTTC.

This clone has a single count. The chain carries TRBV3-1 (or the pseudogene TRBV3-2) and TRBJ2-1; TRBD2 matches at 8 bases. Germline values: CDR1 LGHDT, CDR2 YNNKEL (reference sequence). The CDR3 length is 15 residues. With 1 base clipped from V and 6 bases from J, the junction kept 5 bases outside the gene matches. CDR3 sequence (DNA): TGTGCCAGCAGCCAAGCCCTTAGCGGGATCAATGAGCAGTTCTTC. It translates to CASSQALSGINEQFF.

This chain connects TRBV11-3 to TRBJ2-1; TRBD1 might be the D (5 bases). The CDR3 is 14 amino acids. Trimming removed 5 bases from V and 3 bases from J, with 11 bases in between. Germline assignment: CDR1 SGHNT and CDR2 YENEEA. CDR3 in amino acids: CASSTRDGYNEQFF. The CDR3 coding sequence is TGTGCCAGCAGCACCAGGGATGGCTACAATGAGCAGTTCTTC.

V usage is TRBV6-2 or TRBV6-3 and J usage is TRBJ2-1, with 14 nucleotides matching TRBD2. The length of the CDR3 is 14 residues. J gave up 7 bases and V 5 bases, and 1 base lay outside the gene matches. Germline V gene sequence: CDR1 MNHEY, CDR2 SVGEGT. The chain's CDR3 is CASSRLAGGNEQFF. The DNA for the CDR3 is TGTGCCAGCAGTCGACTAGCGGGAGGGAATGAGCAGTTCTTC.

This rearrangement joins TRBV5-1 to TRBJ2-7, with 7 bases identical to TRBD1. CDR1 and CDR2 (germline): SGHRS, YFSETQ. V lost 4 bases, J lost 5 bases, and 9 bases stayed unmatched. The CDR3 has 14 amino acids. CDR3 DNA sequence: TGCGCCAGCAGCCAAGGACAGGTTGGTGACGAGCAGTACTTC. The encoded protein is CASSQGQVGDEQYF.